The 3 T cell receptor beta chains below were found in one sample sequenced in a study of cytomegalovirus exposure and HLA in healthy donors. Amplification used 60 Vbeta primers and 13 Jbeta primers. Only in-frame clones appear in the TCRdb table, and some are missing; sequencing was by immunoSEQ multiplex PCR. The table includes about 130,000 clones, around two thirds detected once. Sequenced sample: PBMCs. The origin of the receptors is a man younger than 35 in good health and CMV-seropositive.

The chain links TRBV25-1 to TRBJ2-1; D possibly corresponds to TRBD2 (5 bases). V was shortened by 3 bases and J by 2 bases, with 8 bases between the two germline ends. This CDR3 comprises 14 residues. Germline lookup yields CDR1 MGHDK and CDR2 SYGVNS. The CDR3 protein is CASSESGAYNEQFF. The CDR3 DNA follows: TGTGCCAGCAGTGAGAGCGGAGCCTACAATGAGCAGTTCTTC.

The chain combines TRBV5-6 with TRBJ1-6; perhaps TRBD1 as D (5 bases). Germline CDR1 reads SGHDT; CDR2 reads YYEEEE. There are 17 residues in the CDR3. The V and J ends lost 0 bases and 9 bases respectively, with 19 bases between them. The CDR3: CASSLVRGLVLGSPLHF. The CDR3 nucleotides read TGTGCCAGCAGCTTGGTACGGGGGTTGGTTCTCGGTTCACCCCTCCACTTT.

The genes are TRBV7-6 and TRBJ2-5, with D perhaps matching TRBD2 (7 bases). This CDR3 spans 15 amino acids. Trimming left V 0 bases short and J 5 bases short, with 13 bases between. The germline gives CDR1 SGHVS, CDR2 FNYEAQ. CDR3 in amino acids: CASSLAGGPVETQYF. The DNA for the CDR3 is TGTGCCAGCAGCTTAGCGGGGGGGCCCGTTGAGACCCAGTACTTC. The entire variable domain, with the rest obtained from reference TRBV7-6 and TRBJ2-5, is as follows: GAGVSQSPRYKVTKRGQDVALRCDPISGHVSLYWYRQALGQGPEFLTYFNYEAQQDKSGLPNDRFSAERPEGSISTLTIQRTEQRDSAMYRCASSLAGGPVETQYFGPGTRLLVL.